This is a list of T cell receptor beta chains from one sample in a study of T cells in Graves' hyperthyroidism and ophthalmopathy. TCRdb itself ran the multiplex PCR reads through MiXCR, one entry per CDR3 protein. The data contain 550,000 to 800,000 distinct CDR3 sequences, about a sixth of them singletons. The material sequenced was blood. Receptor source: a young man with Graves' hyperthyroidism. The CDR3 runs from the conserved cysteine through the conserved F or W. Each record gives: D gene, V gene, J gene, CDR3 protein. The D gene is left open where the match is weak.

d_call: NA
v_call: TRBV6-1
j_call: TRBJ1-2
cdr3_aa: CASSYSSGSYGYTF

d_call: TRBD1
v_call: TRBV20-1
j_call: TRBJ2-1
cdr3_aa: CSAPDRYNEQFF

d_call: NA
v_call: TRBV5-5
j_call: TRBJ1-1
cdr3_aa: CASSLVDTLTTEAFF

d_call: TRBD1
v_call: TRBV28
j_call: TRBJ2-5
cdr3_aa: CASSPLPTGGLQETQYF

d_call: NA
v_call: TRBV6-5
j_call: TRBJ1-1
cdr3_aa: CASSYSKRQEAFF

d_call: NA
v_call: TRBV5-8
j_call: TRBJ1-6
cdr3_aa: CASSLDLGTSSPLHF

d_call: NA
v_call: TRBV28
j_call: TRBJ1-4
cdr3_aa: CASSPGELEKLFF

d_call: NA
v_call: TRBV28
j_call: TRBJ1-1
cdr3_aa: CASSRQSIGEAFF

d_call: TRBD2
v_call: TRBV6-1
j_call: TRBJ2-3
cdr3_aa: CASTGLAGGTDTQYF

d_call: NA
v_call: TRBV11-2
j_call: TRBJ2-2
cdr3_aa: CASSLDLLANTGELFF

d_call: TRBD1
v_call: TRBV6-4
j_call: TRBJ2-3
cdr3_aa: CASSDSAGGASDTQYF

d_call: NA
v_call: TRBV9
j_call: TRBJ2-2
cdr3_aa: CASNIQGNTGELFF

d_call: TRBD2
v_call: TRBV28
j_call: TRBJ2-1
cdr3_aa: CASRGLAGRGNEQFF

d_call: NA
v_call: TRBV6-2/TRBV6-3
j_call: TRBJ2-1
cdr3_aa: CASRRPGAEEQFF

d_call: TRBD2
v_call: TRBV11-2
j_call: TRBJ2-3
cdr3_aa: CASSLSSSGRDTDTQYF

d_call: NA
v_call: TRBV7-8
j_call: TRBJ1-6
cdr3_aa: CASSFGGGNSPLHF

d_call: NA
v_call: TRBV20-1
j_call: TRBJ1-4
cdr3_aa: CSARSVGEKLFF

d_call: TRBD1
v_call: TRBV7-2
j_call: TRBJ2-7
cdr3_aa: CASSQDGTGGPEQYF

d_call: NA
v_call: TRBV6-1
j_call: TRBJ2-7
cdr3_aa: CASSPRGPRSYEQYF

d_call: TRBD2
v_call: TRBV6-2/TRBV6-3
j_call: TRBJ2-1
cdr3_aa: CASSYWGEGWNEQFF

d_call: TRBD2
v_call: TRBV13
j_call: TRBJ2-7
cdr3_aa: CASSRGGPPYEQYF

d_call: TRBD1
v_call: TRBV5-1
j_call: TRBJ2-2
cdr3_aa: CASGRQGDTGELFF

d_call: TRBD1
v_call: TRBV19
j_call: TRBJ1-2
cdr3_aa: CASSTQGANYGYTF

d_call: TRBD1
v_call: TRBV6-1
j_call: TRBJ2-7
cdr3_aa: CASSEGQGRPEQYF

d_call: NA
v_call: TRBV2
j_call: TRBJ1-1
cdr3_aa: CASRRWGANTEAFF

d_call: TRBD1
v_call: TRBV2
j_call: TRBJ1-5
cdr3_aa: CASRIDRGNQPQHF

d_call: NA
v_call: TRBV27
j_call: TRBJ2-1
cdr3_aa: CASSLLTGSPLNEQFF

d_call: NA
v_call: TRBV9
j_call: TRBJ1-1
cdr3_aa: CASSPGAGTNTEAFF

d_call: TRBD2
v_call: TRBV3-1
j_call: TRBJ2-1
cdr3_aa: CASSLPGTAGLVSNEQFF

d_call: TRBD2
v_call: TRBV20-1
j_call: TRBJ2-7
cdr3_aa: CSARRASGSYEQYF

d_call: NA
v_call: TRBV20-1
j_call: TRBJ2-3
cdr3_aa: CSAPPRGAGRDTQYF

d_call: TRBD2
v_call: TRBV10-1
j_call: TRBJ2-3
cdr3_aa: CASSALAAGGTDTQYF

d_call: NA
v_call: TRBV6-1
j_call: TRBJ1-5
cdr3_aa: CASSGRDNQPQHF

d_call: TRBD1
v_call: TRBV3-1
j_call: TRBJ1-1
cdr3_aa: CASSLRDREAFF

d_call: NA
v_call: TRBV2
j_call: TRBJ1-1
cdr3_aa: CASSEGLGTEAFF

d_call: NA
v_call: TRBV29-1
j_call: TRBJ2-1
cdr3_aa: CSVDGQRQFF

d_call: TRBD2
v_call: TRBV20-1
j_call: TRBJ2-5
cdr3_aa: CSARGGGEQTQYF

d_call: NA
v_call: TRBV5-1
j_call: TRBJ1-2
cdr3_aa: CASSTIQGMEKYGYTF

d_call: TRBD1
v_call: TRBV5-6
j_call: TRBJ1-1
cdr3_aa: CASTGQGEAFF

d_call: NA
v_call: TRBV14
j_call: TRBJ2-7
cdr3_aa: CASSPRFNFYEQYF

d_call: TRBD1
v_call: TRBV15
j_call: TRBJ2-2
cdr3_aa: CATSLDRGGTGELFF

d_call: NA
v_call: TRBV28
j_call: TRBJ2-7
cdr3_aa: CASSPPRAGGSYEQYF

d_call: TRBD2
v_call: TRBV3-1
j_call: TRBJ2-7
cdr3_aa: CASSRGLAGHSYGQYF

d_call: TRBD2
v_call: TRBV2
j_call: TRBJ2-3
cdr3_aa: CASLPGLADTDTQYF

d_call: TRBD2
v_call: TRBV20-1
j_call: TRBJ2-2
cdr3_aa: CSAGNIASGSGGELFF

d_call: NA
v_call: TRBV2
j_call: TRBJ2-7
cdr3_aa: CASSEAGMRGWGSYEQYF

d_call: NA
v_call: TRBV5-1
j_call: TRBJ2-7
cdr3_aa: CASSLVPEVSYEQYF

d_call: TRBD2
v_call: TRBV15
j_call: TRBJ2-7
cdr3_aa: CATSRETAGGYEQYF

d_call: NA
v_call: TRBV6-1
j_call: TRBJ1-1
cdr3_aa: CASSPAFEQVNTEAFF